Listed below are T cell receptor beta chains from one sample, sequenced in a study of blood T cell repertoires in COVID-19. TCRdb keeps only in-frame clones here, not all; method: immunoSEQ multiplex PCR. The sample has around 200,000 clones; about 85% are singletons. Sequencing was performed on peripheral blood. These TCRs come from a person aged 65-85 years with COVID-19, enrolled during active disease. Each CDR3 is given with its conserved first and last residue. The order of the fields is CDR3 DNA, CDR3 protein, clone size, D gene, J gene, V gene. A D gene is named only where the DNA matches it firmly. Some rows have no size entry. The others give once, few or many, or a class for an expanded clone.

CDR3 DNA: TGTGCCTGGAGTCCTGGGCAGGACTACGAGCAGTACTTC
CDR3 protein: CAWSPGQDYEQYF
clone size: -
D gene: -
J gene: TRBJ2-7
V gene: TRBV30

CDR3 DNA: TGTGCCAGCAGTAAACTCTCCAGGGGGATTAAGTCTGAAGCTTTCTTT
CDR3 protein: CASSKLSRGIKSEAFF
clone size: -
D gene: TRBD1
J gene: TRBJ1-1
V gene: TRBV6-9

CDR3 DNA: TGTGCCACCAGCAGAGGAGGTACTGGCAATCAGCCCCAGCATTTT
CDR3 protein: CATSRGGTGNQPQHF
clone size: -
D gene: -
J gene: TRBJ1-5
V gene: TRBV15

CDR3 DNA: TGCGCCAGCAGCTTGGTGGGACTAGCGGGGGCCCGTGCAGATACGCAGTATTTT
CDR3 protein: CASSLVGLAGARADTQYF
clone size: once
D gene: TRBD2
J gene: TRBJ2-3
V gene: TRBV5-1

CDR3 DNA: TGTGCCATCAGTGAGTCGGGGGCATCAGGGAACAAAGAGACCCAGTACTTC
CDR3 protein: CAISESGASGNKETQYF
clone size: -
D gene: -
J gene: TRBJ2-5
V gene: TRBV10-3

CDR3 DNA: TGTGCCAGCAGTCCCTGGGACAGTTCTTTCTATAATTCACCCCTCCACTTT
CDR3 protein: CASSPWDSSFYNSPLHF
clone size: -
D gene: TRBD1
J gene: TRBJ1-6
V gene: TRBV28

CDR3 DNA: TGTGTCAGAAGCCCCGTGCGCGGCCCCTCCGACAGTACGCAGTATTTT
CDR3 protein: CVRSPVRGPSDSTQYF
clone size: -
D gene: -
J gene: TRBJ2-3
V gene: TRBV7-5

CDR3 DNA: TGTGCCAGCAGCAGGAGCGGACAGGCCACCTATGAGCAGTACTTC
CDR3 protein: CASSRSGQATYEQYF
clone size: -
D gene: TRBD1
J gene: TRBJ2-7
V gene: TRBV7-9

CDR3 DNA: TGTGCCAGCAGCTTAGTTGTGGGAGTCACCTACAATGAGCAGTTCTTC
CDR3 protein: CASSLVVGVTYNEQFF
clone size: -
D gene: -
J gene: TRBJ2-1
V gene: TRBV7-9

CDR3 DNA: TGCAGTGCTAGTGGGAGACAGGGGGTCACCGGGGAGCTGTTTTTT
CDR3 protein: CSASGRQGVTGELFF
clone size: -
D gene: TRBD1
J gene: TRBJ2-2
V gene: TRBV20-1

CDR3 DNA: TGTGCCAGCAGCTTAGGCCAGTACAATGAGCAGTTCTTC
CDR3 protein: CASSLGQYNEQFF
clone size: -
D gene: -
J gene: TRBJ2-1
V gene: TRBV7-9

CDR3 DNA: TGCGCCAGCAGCTTCGCCCAGGGGCAAACTGAAGCTTTCTTT
CDR3 protein: CASSFAQGQTEAFF
clone size: -
D gene: -
J gene: TRBJ1-1
V gene: TRBV5-1

CDR3 DNA: TGCGCCAGCAGCCAAGGTCGGGGGGCTAGCTATGGCTACACCTTC
CDR3 protein: CASSQGRGASYGYTF
clone size: -
D gene: -
J gene: TRBJ1-2
V gene: TRBV4-1

CDR3 DNA: TGTGCCAGCAGCGGCGGCCTGGGACTACGTGAGCAGTTCTTC
CDR3 protein: CASSGGLGLREQFF
clone size: -
D gene: TRBD2
J gene: TRBJ2-1
V gene: TRBV9

CDR3 DNA: TGTGCCAGCAGCCAGGGACAGGGGGCCTCCCATAGCACAGATACGCAGTATTTT
CDR3 protein: CASSQGQGASHSTDTQYF
clone size: few
D gene: TRBD1
J gene: TRBJ2-3
V gene: TRBV7-8

CDR3 DNA: TGTGCCACCAGTGATCCCTTAAAGACAGGGGTTCATGAGCAGTTCTTC
CDR3 protein: CATSDPLKTGVHEQFF
clone size: -
D gene: TRBD1
J gene: TRBJ2-1
V gene: TRBV24-1

CDR3 DNA: TGCGCCAGCAGGACTAGGAGGGATGGCACAGATACGCAGTATTTT
CDR3 protein: CASRTRRDGTDTQYF
clone size: -
D gene: -
J gene: TRBJ2-3
V gene: TRBV5-1

CDR3 DNA: TGTGCCAGCAGCTCAGGGATGGGGAGGATTGCAGATACGCAGTATTTT
CDR3 protein: CASSSGMGRIADTQYF
clone size: -
D gene: -
J gene: TRBJ2-3
V gene: TRBV3-1/TRBV3-2

CDR3 DNA: TGTGCCAGCAGCCCCAAAATAACAAACACAGATACGCAGTATTTT
CDR3 protein: CASSPKITNTDTQYF
clone size: -
D gene: -
J gene: TRBJ2-3
V gene: TRBV7-9

CDR3 DNA: TGTGCCAGCAGCCACCCTACCCAGGGGGCAGGGGAGACCCAGTACTTC
CDR3 protein: CASSHPTQGAGETQYF
clone size: -
D gene: TRBD1
J gene: TRBJ2-5
V gene: TRBV3-1/TRBV3-2

CDR3 DNA: TGTGCCAGCAGGTCTAGCGGGAGTTACGAGCAGTACTTC
CDR3 protein: CASRSSGSYEQYF
clone size: -
D gene: TRBD2
J gene: TRBJ2-7
V gene: TRBV28

CDR3 DNA: TGTGCCAGCAGCGGTTGGCAGGGGGCGAAGGAGACCCAGTACTTC
CDR3 protein: CASSGWQGAKETQYF
clone size: -
D gene: TRBD1
J gene: TRBJ2-5
V gene: TRBV5-4

CDR3 DNA: TGTGCCACCAGTGGCCCGGACAGGAGTTTCAATCAGCCCCAGCATTTT
CDR3 protein: CATSGPDRSFNQPQHF
clone size: -
D gene: TRBD1
J gene: TRBJ1-5
V gene: TRBV24-1

CDR3 DNA: TGTGCCAGCAGCTCGCAGGTGTCAACCTACAATGAGCAGTTCTTC
CDR3 protein: CASSSQVSTYNEQFF
clone size: -
D gene: -
J gene: TRBJ2-1
V gene: TRBV7-3

CDR3 DNA: TGCGCCAGCAGCTTGGGGAGGACAGGGGGCGAAACTAACGAGCAGTACTTC
CDR3 protein: CASSLGRTGGETNEQYF
clone size: -
D gene: TRBD1
J gene: TRBJ2-7
V gene: TRBV5-1

CDR3 DNA: TGCGCCAGCAGCAACAGGGACGAGCAGTACTTC
CDR3 protein: CASSNRDEQYF
clone size: -
D gene: -
J gene: TRBJ2-7
V gene: TRBV5-1

CDR3 DNA: TGTGCCAGCAGCCTATCACAGAACACTGAAGCTTTCTTT
CDR3 protein: CASSLSQNTEAFF
clone size: -
D gene: -
J gene: TRBJ1-1
V gene: TRBV14

CDR3 DNA: TGCAGCGCCTCGGGGCGGGGAGGCACAGATACGCAGTATTTT
CDR3 protein: CSASGRGGTDTQYF
clone size: -
D gene: -
J gene: TRBJ2-3
V gene: TRBV29-1

CDR3 DNA: TGTGCCAGCAGTTTGGAGAGAGCGAACACCGGGGAGCTGTTTTTT
CDR3 protein: CASSLERANTGELFF
clone size: -
D gene: -
J gene: TRBJ2-2
V gene: TRBV27

CDR3 DNA: TGCGCCAGCAGCCAAATCTTCGGGGGGAACACCATATATTTT
CDR3 protein: CASSQIFGGNTIYF
clone size: -
D gene: -
J gene: TRBJ1-3
V gene: TRBV4-1

CDR3 DNA: TGTGCCATCAGTGCCGCCGCGGCAACAAACACCGGGGAGCTGTTTTTT
CDR3 protein: CAISAAAATNTGELFF
clone size: -
D gene: -
J gene: TRBJ2-2
V gene: TRBV10-3

CDR3 DNA: TGTGCCAGCAAGGCGACAGGGTTTGAAGCTTTCTTT
CDR3 protein: CASKATGFEAFF
clone size: -
D gene: TRBD1
J gene: TRBJ1-1
V gene: TRBV2

CDR3 DNA: TGTGCTAGTGGTTTGGAGGCGGGAGGGCCGTACGAGCAGTACTTC
CDR3 protein: CASGLEAGGPYEQYF
clone size: -
D gene: TRBD2
J gene: TRBJ2-7
V gene: TRBV12-5

CDR3 DNA: TGTGCCAGCAGCTTAAAGACAGGGGAAAACAATGAGCAGTTCTTC
CDR3 protein: CASSLKTGENNEQFF
clone size: -
D gene: TRBD1
J gene: TRBJ2-1
V gene: TRBV7-9

CDR3 DNA: TGTGCCTGGGGGACGGGACTAGGCTACAATGAGCAGTTCTTC
CDR3 protein: CAWGTGLGYNEQFF
clone size: -
D gene: TRBD2
J gene: TRBJ2-1
V gene: TRBV30

CDR3 DNA: TGTGCCATCAGTGAGTCGCGGGGCGGCAATCAGCCCCAGCATTTT
CDR3 protein: CAISESRGGNQPQHF
clone size: -
D gene: -
J gene: TRBJ1-5
V gene: TRBV10-3

CDR3 DNA: TGTGCCATCAGCGGGACAGGGAGGAGAAACACCATATATTTT
CDR3 protein: CAISGTGRRNTIYF
clone size: -
D gene: TRBD1
J gene: TRBJ1-3
V gene: TRBV10-3

CDR3 DNA: TGTGCCAGCAGCTTACGACAGGGGCGCAGTGAGACCCAGTACTTC
CDR3 protein: CASSLRQGRSETQYF
clone size: -
D gene: TRBD1
J gene: TRBJ2-5
V gene: TRBV7-9

CDR3 DNA: TGCGCCAGCAGCTTGAGTAGCGGGATCCGTACGCAGTATTTT
CDR3 protein: CASSLSSGIRTQYF
clone size: -
D gene: TRBD2
J gene: TRBJ2-3
V gene: TRBV5-1

CDR3 DNA: TGTGCCAGCAGCTTTGGACAGGGCTCTAACTATGGCTACACCTTC
CDR3 protein: CASSFGQGSNYGYTF
clone size: -
D gene: TRBD1
J gene: TRBJ1-2
V gene: TRBV7-3

CDR3 DNA: TGTGCCAGCAGGGACAGGGTTAACTCTGGAAACACCATATATTTT
CDR3 protein: CASRDRVNSGNTIYF
clone size: -
D gene: TRBD1
J gene: TRBJ1-3
V gene: TRBV2

CDR3 DNA: TGCGCCAGCAGCTTGGCCGGGACTAGCGGGAGTTGGTCCTACGAGCAGTACTTC
CDR3 protein: CASSLAGTSGSWSYEQYF
clone size: -
D gene: TRBD2
J gene: TRBJ2-7
V gene: TRBV5-1

CDR3 DNA: TGTGCCAGCAGCCTAGCGGGGAGCACAGATACGCAGTATTTT
CDR3 protein: CASSLAGSTDTQYF
clone size: -
D gene: TRBD2
J gene: TRBJ2-3
V gene: TRBV7-3

CDR3 DNA: TGTGCCAGCAGCTTGGGACAGGGGAGTCAAGCTGGGGCCAACGTCCTGACTTTC
CDR3 protein: CASSLGQGSQAGANVLTF
clone size: -
D gene: TRBD1
J gene: TRBJ2-6
V gene: TRBV7-9

CDR3 DNA: TGTGCCAGCAGTTCCGCCGGGACAGGGGATATCTATGGCTACACCTTC
CDR3 protein: CASSSAGTGDIYGYTF
clone size: -
D gene: TRBD1
J gene: TRBJ1-2
V gene: TRBV28

CDR3 DNA: TGTGCCAGCAAGAGGACAGGGGGTTCCGAGCAGTACTTC
CDR3 protein: CASKRTGGSEQYF
clone size: -
D gene: TRBD1
J gene: TRBJ2-7
V gene: TRBV6-5

CDR3 DNA: TGTGCCAGCACGCCGGCTAGCGGGGGTCCCGGGGAGCTGTTTTTT
CDR3 protein: CASTPASGGPGELFF
clone size: few
D gene: TRBD2
J gene: TRBJ2-2
V gene: TRBV2

CDR3 DNA: TGTGCCAGCAGCTCCGGCCGGGACAGGGGGGATGAAAAACTGTTTTTT
CDR3 protein: CASSSGRDRGDEKLFF
clone size: -
D gene: TRBD1
J gene: TRBJ1-4
V gene: TRBV7-2

CDR3 DNA: TGTGCCAGCAGCCAGAGACAGTCCGGGGAGCTGTTTTTT
CDR3 protein: CASSQRQSGELFF
clone size: -
D gene: -
J gene: TRBJ2-2
V gene: TRBV4-2

CDR3 DNA: TGTGCAAGTCGCTTAGCAGGAATAGCTGCCTGCTACGAGCAGTACTTC
CDR3 protein: CASRLAGIAACYEQYF
clone size: -
D gene: -
J gene: TRBJ2-7
V gene: TRBV12-2

CDR3 DNA: TGTGCCAGCAGTGAAGGCAGGGGGGCTGGGTATGGCTACACCTTC
CDR3 protein: CASSEGRGAGYGYTF
clone size: once
D gene: TRBD1
J gene: TRBJ1-2
V gene: TRBV6-1

CDR3 DNA: TGTGCCAGCAGCTTGGGTGCTTCGGCTGGGCATTTCCAAGAGACCCAGTACTTC
CDR3 protein: CASSLGASAGHFQETQYF
clone size: -
D gene: -
J gene: TRBJ2-5
V gene: TRBV5-5

CDR3 DNA: TGCGCCAGCGGTAGAGGGTACTCCTACGAGCAGTACTTC
CDR3 protein: CASGRGYSYEQYF
clone size: -
D gene: -
J gene: TRBJ2-7
V gene: TRBV5-1

CDR3 DNA: TGTGCCAGCAGCCAAGAGCGGTCCTATGGCTACACCTTC
CDR3 protein: CASSQERSYGYTF
clone size: -
D gene: -
J gene: TRBJ1-2
V gene: TRBV7-8

CDR3 DNA: TGTGCCAGCAGCCTCCCTAGCGGGGCAGTAGTCACGCAGTATTTT
CDR3 protein: CASSLPSGAVVTQYF
clone size: -
D gene: TRBD2
J gene: TRBJ2-3
V gene: TRBV3-1/TRBV3-2

CDR3 DNA: TGTGCCAGCAGTGAGGTACTCTTCTCTGGAAACACCATATATTTT
CDR3 protein: CASSEVLFSGNTIYF
clone size: -
D gene: -
J gene: TRBJ1-3
V gene: TRBV2

CDR3 DNA: TGTGCCAGCAGCCCGAGGGACAGGGAAACTTACGAGCAGTACTTC
CDR3 protein: CASSPRDRETYEQYF
clone size: -
D gene: TRBD1
J gene: TRBJ2-7
V gene: TRBV7-2

CDR3 DNA: TGTGCCACCCAAACGGCAGGGTTGATTCGTTTGGGTGGCTACACCTTC
CDR3 protein: CATQTAGLIRLGGYTF
clone size: -
D gene: -
J gene: TRBJ1-2
V gene: TRBV7-9